This T cell receptor (beta chain) is drawn from a study of T-cell reconstitution after alpha-beta-depleted transplantation in children. Study conclusions and caveats: A year had passed since transplant, and T-cell counts and diversity by then came mostly from newly produced T cells.

Trimming cost V 9 bases and J 3 bases, with 6 bases left between them. The CDR3 extends over 12 amino acids. In this sample, this clonotype turned up many times. The antigen remains undetermined. Unique molecular identifiers were incorporated when the TCRbeta library was constructed. TCRdb analysed the PCR reads with MiXCR anew, one entry per CDR3 protein. Of 150,000 to 250,000 distinct CDR3 sequences detected, roughly 6.3% appear once; the ten largest clones hold around 4.4%. Sequencing used PBMCs, obtained before TCRalphabeta/CD19-depleted stem cell transplant. The clonotype originates from a girl less than two years old with combined immunodeficiency, due to receive a stem cell transplant. The V and J genes are TRBV12-3 or TRBV12-4 and TRBJ2-6; D not certain. CDR3 in DNA: TGTGCCAGTCTTAGTGGGGCCAACGTCCTGACTTTC. Residues: CASLSGANVLTF.